This T cell receptor (beta chain) was obtained from a study of cytomegalovirus exposure and HLA in healthy donors. Study as a whole: An early release of data contained about 85 million unique TCRs, which came from HLA-typed donors.

Per the germline V gene, CDR1 is SGHTA and CDR2 is FQGNSA. The ends lost 5 bases at V and 5 bases at J; junction bases unmatched: 16. There are 17 residues in the CDR3. The PCR employed 60 Vbeta primers together with 13 Jbeta primers. The assay was immunoSEQ multiplex PCR, and TCRdb's table has in-frame clones only and misses some. The sample includes some 200,000 clones, more than 80% seen only once; the top ten take 0.6% to 0.7%. This chain connects TRBV7-2 to TRBJ2-5; 8 bases align to TRBD1. This TCR was recovered from a boy between 10 and 17 years old in good health and CMV-seronegative. The sample consisted of PBMCs. The CDR3 DNA is TGTGCCAGCAGCCCGCGACCTACTCGACAGGGGAGGGAGACCCAGTACTTC. Amino acids: CASSPRPTRQGRETQYF.